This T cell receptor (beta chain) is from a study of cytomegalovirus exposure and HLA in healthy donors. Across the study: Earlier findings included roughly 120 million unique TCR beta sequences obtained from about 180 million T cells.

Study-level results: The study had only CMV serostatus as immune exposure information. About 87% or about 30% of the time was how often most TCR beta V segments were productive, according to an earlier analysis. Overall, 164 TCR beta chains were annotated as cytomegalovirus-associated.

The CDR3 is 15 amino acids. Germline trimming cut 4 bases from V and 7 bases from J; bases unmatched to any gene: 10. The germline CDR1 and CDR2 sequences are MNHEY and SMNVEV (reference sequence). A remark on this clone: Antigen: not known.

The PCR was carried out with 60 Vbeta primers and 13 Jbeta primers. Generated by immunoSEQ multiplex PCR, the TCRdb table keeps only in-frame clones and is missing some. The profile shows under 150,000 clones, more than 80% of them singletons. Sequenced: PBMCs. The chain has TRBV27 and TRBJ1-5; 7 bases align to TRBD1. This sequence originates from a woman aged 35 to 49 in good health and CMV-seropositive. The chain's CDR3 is CASSSTRQGGQPQHF. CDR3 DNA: TGTGCCAGCAGTTCAACCCGACAGGGTGGACAGCCCCAGCATTTT.